Listed here are 9 T cell receptor beta chains from one sample, sequenced in a study of identical twins. TCRdb recomputed calls from the 5' RACE reads with MiXCR, one row per CDR3 protein. The repertoire has approximately 530,000 distinct CDR3 sequences, about a fifth of them found once; the top ten carry about 0.5%. This sample was also put to use in a study of yellow fever vaccine responses in identical twins.

The sequencing input was CD4+ T cells sorted from blood. These receptors were collected from a woman aged 18-29 years in good health.

The chain employs TRBV3-1 and TRBJ2-1; 11 bases line up with TRBD2. CDR1 and CDR2 (germline): LGHDT, YNNKEL (reference sequence). The CDR3 is 16 amino acids. Trimming at V came to 2 bases and at J to 4 bases, leaving 4 bases not matched to a gene. This CDR3 is CASSQPLAGGYNEQFF. In nucleotides, the CDR3 is TGTGCCAGCAGCCAACCTCTAGCGGGAGGTTACAATGAGCAGTTCTTC.

J is TRBJ2-7 and V is TRBV5-5, with TRBD1 matching over 7 bases. This CDR3 contains 16 residues. J lost 2 bases, V lost 4 bases, and 12 bases had no gene match. Germline CDR1 and CDR2: SGHKS and YYEKEE (reference sequence). For the CDR3, the DNA is TGTGCCAGCAGCCGCGGTGGGGCAGGGGGAACCTACGAGCAGTACTTC. It translates to CASSRGGAGGTYEQYF.

V is TRBV18 and J is TRBJ1-5; 7 bases fit TRBD1. The CDR3 extends over 17 amino acids. Germline V gene sequence: CDR1 KGHSH, CDR2 LQKENI. Trimming took 6 bases from V and 4 from J; bases not matched to a gene: 15. CDR3 DNA: TGTGCCAGCTCCCGCTTTGCTGTGACAGGGCAAAATCAGCCCCAGCATTTT. Protein product: CASSRFAVTGQNQPQHF.

The V call is TRBV12-3 or TRBV12-4, the J call TRBJ2-7; the match to TRBD2 covers 7 bases. The V segment lost 6 bases and the J segment 2 bases; nucleotides outside the gene matches: 10. The CDR3 has 15 amino acids. Here the CDR3 reads CASSLGAGEAYEQYF. The CDR3, as DNA: TGTGCCAGCAGCCTAGGGGCGGGAGAGGCCTACGAGCAGTACTTC.

This chain's CDR3 is CASKGGTSTDTQYF. The CDR3 coding sequence is TGTGCCAGCAAAGGCGGAACTAGCACAGATACGCAGTATTTT. The chain joins TRBV6-1 to TRBJ2-3; no definite D call. The CDR3 runs to 14 residues. CDR1 and CDR2 from the germline V gene are MNHNS and SASEGT. The germline V and J ends were trimmed by 7 bases and 0 bases, with 11 bases remaining between them.

The gene calls are TRBV3-1 and TRBJ1-5, with D perhaps TRBD1 (5 bases). The CDR3 consists of 13 residues. CDR1 is LGHDT and CDR2 is YNNKEL in the germline V gene (reference sequence). Trimming pared 1 base from V and 9 bases from J, leaving 10 bases between. CDR3 coding DNA: TGTGCCAGCAGCCAAGGGGGGGATAGGCCCCAGCATTTT. Its translation is CASSQGGDRPQHF.

This chain connects TRBV29-1 to TRBJ2-3, with D possibly being TRBD1 (5 bases). Trimming left V 5 bases short and J 2 bases short, with 20 bases between. CDR1 is SQVTM and CDR2 is ANQGSEA in the germline V gene. The CDR3 is made up of 16 amino acids. This CDR3 reads CSVLRTGHPNTDTQYF. The CDR3 DNA reads TGCAGCGTTCTCAGGACCGGACATCCAAACACAGATACGCAGTATTTT.

This chain uses TRBV6-1 with TRBJ2-1; 7 bases map to TRBD1. CDR3 length: 16 amino acids. The germline V gene encodes CDR1 MNHNS and CDR2 SASEGT. V lost 6 bases and J lost 2; bases outside the gene matches: 10. The CDR3 sequence: CASRSDRVAAYNEQFF. Here the CDR3 DNA reads TGTGCCAGCAGAAGCGACAGGGTTGCAGCCTACAATGAGCAGTTCTTC.

The chain carries TRBV25-1 and TRBJ2-7; 14 bases are a match to TRBD2. CDR1 MGHDK and CDR2 SYGVNS come from the germline V gene. J gave up 3 bases and V 5 bases, and 6 bases lay outside the gene matches. CDR3 size: 16 residues. CDR3 DNA: TGTGCCAGCAGTCAGGGGACTAGCGGGAGTTTCTACGAGCAGTACTTC. It encodes CASSQGTSGSFYEQYF.